This TCR beta chain was recorded in a study of breast tumors, draining lymph nodes, adjacent tissues. Study results and limitations: Tumor T cell lymph node origin was a supported hypothesis, not proven. Tumors had less TCR diversity than lymph nodes, more than nontumor tissue. Luminal-like breast cancer showed significantly higher tumor–nontumor repertoire similarity than basal-like. Findings are consistent with lymph node origin and intratumoral expansion of most tumor T cells.

Axillary draining lymph nodes of breast cancer patients supplied the node samples. The CDR3 is made up of 18 amino acids. V trimming: 3 bases; J trimming: 4 bases; junction bases outside the gene matches: 9. CDR1 is SGHDN and CDR2 is FVKESK in the germline V gene. This clonotype was seen repeatedly, ten times or more. Its target is unknown. TCRdb re-derived calls from the multiplex PCR reads in MiXCR, one entry per CDR3 protein. The sample lists 150,000 to 250,000 distinct CDR3 sequences, 25% to 40% occurring once. The chain joins TRBV14 to TRBJ1-6; TRBD1 aligns across 10 bases. Material: axillary lymph node tissue. This sequence originates from a female donor with breast cancer. Some clones in this sample may be carry-over from other donors' samples. CDR3 protein: CASSQQPGQGHYNSPLHF. The CDR3, as DNA: TGTGCCAGCAGCCAGCAACCGGGACAGGGGCATTATAATTCACCCCTCCACTTT. The whole variable domain, filled in from reference TRBV14 and TRBJ1-6, reads EAGVTQFPSHSVIEKGQTVTLRCDPISGHDNLYWYRRVMGKEIKFLLHFVKESKQDESGMPNNRFLAERTGGTYSTLKVQPAELEDSGVYFCASSQQPGQGHYNSPLHFGNGTRLTVT.